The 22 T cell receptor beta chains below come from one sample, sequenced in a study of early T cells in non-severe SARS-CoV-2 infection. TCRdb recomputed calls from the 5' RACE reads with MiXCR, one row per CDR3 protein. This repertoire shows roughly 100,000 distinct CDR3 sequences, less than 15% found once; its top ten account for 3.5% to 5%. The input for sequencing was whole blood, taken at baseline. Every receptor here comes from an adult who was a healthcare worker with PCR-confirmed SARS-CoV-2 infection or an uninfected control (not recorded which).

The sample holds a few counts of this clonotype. In DNA, the CDR3 is TGTGCCATCAGTGGGCCCCCGGGGACGGCACATTTCTCCTACGAGCAGTACTTC. Translating gives CAISGPPGTAHFSYEQYF. J is TRBJ2-7 and V is TRBV10-3; the D gene could be TRBD1 or TRBD2 (5 bases each). The CDR3 sequence is 18 residues long. Trimming took 4 bases from V and 0 from J, leaving 22 bases between them. CDR1 and CDR2 from the germline V gene are ENHRY and SYGVKD.

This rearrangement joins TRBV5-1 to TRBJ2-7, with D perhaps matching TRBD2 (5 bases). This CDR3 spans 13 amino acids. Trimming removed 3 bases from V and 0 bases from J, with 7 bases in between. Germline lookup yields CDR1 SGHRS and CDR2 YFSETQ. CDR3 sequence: CASSYGDSYEQYF. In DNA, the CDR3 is TGCGCCAGCAGCTACGGGGACTCCTACGAGCAGTACTTC.

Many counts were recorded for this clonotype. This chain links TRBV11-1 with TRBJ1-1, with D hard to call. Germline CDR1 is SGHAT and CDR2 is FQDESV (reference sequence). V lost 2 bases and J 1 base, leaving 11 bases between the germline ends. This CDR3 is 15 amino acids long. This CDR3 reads CASSLPSGSNTEAFF. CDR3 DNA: TGTGCCAGCAGCTTACCGAGTGGGTCGAACACTGAAGCTTTCTTT.

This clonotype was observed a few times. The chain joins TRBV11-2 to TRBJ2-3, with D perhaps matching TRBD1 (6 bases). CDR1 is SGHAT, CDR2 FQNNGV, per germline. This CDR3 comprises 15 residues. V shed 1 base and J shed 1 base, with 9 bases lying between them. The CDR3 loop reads CASSLVQGGTDTQYF. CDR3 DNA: TGTGCCAGCAGCTTAGTACAGGGAGGCACAGATACGCAGTATTTT.

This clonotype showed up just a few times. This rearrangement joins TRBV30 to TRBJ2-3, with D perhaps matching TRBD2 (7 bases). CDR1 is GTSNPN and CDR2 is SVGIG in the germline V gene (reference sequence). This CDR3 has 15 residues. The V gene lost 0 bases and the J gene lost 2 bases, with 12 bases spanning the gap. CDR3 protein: CAWSVLRGLTDTQYF. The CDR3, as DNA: TGTGCCTGGAGTGTACTGCGGGGGCTCACAGATACGCAGTATTTT.

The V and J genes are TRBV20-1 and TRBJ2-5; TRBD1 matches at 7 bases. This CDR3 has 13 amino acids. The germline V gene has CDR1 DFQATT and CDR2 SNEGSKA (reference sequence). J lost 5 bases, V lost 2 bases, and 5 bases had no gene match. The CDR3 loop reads CSARPRGMETQYF. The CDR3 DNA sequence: TGCAGTGCTAGACCCAGGGGGATGGAGACCCAGTACTTC.

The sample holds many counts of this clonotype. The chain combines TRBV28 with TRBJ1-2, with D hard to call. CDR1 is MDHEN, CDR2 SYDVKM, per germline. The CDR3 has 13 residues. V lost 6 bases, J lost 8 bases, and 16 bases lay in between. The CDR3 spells CASSLDGSLGYTF. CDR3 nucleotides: TGTGCCAGCAGCCTAGACGGATCTCTAGGCTACACCTTC.

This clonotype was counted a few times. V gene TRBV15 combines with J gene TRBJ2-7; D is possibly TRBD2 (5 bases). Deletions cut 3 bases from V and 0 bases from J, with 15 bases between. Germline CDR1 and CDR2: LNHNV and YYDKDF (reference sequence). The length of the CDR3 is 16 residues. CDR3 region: CATSRTAGVSSYEQYF. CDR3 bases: TGTGCCACCAGCAGGACCGCCGGGGTCAGCTCCTACGAGCAGTACTTC.

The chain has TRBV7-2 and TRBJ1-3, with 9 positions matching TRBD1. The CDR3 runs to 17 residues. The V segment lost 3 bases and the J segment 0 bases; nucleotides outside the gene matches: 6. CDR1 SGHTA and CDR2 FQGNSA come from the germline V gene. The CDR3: CASSLEQGANSGNTIYF. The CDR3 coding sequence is TGTGCCAGCAGCTTGGAACAGGGGGCCAACTCTGGAAACACCATATATTTT.

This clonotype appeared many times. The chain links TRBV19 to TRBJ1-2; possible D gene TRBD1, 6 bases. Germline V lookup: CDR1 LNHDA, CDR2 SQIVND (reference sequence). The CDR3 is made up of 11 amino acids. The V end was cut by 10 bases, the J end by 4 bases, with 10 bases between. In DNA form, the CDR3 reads TGTGCCACGACAGGCGGCTATGGCTACACCTTC. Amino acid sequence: CATTGGYGYTF.

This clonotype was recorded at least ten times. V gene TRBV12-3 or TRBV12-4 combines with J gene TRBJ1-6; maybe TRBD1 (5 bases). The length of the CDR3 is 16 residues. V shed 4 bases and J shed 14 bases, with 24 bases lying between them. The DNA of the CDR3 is TGTGCCAGCAGTTCTCTCCCGGCAGGGCCGGGGTTGACCCTCCACTTT. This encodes CASSSLPAGPGLTLHF.

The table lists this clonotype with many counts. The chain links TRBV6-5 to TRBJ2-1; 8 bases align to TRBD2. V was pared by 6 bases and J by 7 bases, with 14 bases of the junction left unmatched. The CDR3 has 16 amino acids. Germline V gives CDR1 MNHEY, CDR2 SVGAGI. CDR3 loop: CASSPSRGGGRNEQFF. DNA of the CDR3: TGTGCCAGCAGCCCCTCCCGGGGGGGGGGCCGGAATGAGCAGTTCTTC.

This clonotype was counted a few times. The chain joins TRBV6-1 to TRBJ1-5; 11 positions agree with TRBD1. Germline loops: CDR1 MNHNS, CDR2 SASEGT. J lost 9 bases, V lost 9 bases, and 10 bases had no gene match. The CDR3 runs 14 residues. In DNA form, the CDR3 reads TGTGCCAGTGCGGGGGACAGGGGGATGGGGCCCCAGCATTTT. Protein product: CASAGDRGMGPQHF.

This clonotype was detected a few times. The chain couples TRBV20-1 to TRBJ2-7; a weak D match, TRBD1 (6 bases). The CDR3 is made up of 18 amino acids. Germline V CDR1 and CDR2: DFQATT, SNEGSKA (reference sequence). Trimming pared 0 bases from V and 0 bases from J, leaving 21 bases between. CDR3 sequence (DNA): TGCAGTGCTAGAGATCTAGGGGCAAACAGGGCCAACTCCTACGAGCAGTACTTC. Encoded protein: CSARDLGANRANSYEQYF.

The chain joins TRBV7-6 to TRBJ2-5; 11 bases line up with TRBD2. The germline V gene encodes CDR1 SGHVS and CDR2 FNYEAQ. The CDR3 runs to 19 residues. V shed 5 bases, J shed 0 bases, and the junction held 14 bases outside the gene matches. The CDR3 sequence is CASSPKQGLAVLYQETQYF. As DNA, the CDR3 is TGTGCCAGCAGCCCAAAACAGGGACTAGCGGTGTTGTACCAAGAGACCCAGTACTTC.

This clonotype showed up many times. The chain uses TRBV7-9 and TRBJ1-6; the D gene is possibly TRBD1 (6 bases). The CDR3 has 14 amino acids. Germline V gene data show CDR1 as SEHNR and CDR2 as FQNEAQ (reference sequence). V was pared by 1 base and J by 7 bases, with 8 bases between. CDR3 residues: CASSLGTDNSPLHF. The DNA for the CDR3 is TGTGCCAGCAGCTTAGGGACAGACAATTCACCCCTCCACTTT.

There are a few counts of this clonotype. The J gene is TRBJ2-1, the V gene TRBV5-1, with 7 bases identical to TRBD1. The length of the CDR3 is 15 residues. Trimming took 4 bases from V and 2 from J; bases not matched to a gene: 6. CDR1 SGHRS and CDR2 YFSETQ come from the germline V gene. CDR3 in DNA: TGCGCCAGCAGCGAACCGACAGGGACCTACAATGAGCAGTTCTTC. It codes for CASSEPTGTYNEQFF.

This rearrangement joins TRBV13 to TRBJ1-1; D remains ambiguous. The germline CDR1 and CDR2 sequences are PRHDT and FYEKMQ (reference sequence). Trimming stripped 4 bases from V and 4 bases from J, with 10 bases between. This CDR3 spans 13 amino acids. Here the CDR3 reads CASSSSRITEAFF. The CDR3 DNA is TGTGCCAGCAGCTCTTCCCGTATCACTGAAGCTTTCTTT.

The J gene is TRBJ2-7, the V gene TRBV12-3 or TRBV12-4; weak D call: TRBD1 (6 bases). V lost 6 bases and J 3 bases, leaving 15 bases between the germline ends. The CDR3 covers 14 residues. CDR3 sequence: CASSPLRDIYEQYF. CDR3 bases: TGTGCCAGCAGCCCCCTCCGGGACATCTACGAGCAGTACTTC.

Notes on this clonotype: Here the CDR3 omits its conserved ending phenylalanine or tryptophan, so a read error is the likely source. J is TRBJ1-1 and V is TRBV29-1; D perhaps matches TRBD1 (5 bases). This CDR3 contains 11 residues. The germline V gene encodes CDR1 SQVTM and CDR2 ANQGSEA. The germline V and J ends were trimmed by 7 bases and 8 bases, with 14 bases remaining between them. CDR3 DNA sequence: TGCAGCGCCTCTGGGGGACCCGAAGCTTTCCTT. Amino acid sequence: CSASGGPEAFL.

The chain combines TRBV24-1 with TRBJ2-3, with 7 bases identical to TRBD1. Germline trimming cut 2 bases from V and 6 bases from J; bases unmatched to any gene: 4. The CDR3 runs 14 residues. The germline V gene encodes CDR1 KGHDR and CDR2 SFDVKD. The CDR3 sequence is CATSDSTGSDTQYF. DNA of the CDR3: TGTGCCACCAGTGATTCGACAGGGTCGGATACGCAGTATTTT.

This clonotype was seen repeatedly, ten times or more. CDR3 DNA: TGTGCCAGCAGCCGGGTGCTGGAGACCCAGTACTTC. As protein: CASSRVLETQYF. The chain employs TRBV11-2 and TRBJ2-5, with no clear D. CDR1 and CDR2 (germline): SGHAT, FQNNGV. Between the trimmed V and J ends, which lost 5 bases and 5 bases, there was a span of 9 bases. The CDR3 runs 12 residues.